Given below is one T cell receptor (beta chain) in context. This sample stems from a study of T-cell reconstitution after alpha-beta-depleted transplantation in children. V lost 3 bases to trimming and J lost 9 bases, with 13 bases between them. CDR1 is SGHRS, CDR2 YFSETQ, per germline. CDR3 length: 13 amino acids. Using unique molecular identifiers, the investigators prepared the TCRbeta library. TCRdb recomputed calls from the PCR reads with MiXCR, one row per CDR3 protein. The sample yields some 240,000 distinct CDR3 sequences, about 12% seen once. This chain uses TRBV5-1 with TRBJ2-1; perhaps D is TRBD1 or TRBD2 (5 bases each). The material was PBMCs from the stem cell graft donor, obtained from the stem cell graft. The receptor was isolated from a human donor who donated a stem cell graft to a child with acute lymphoblastic leukemia. The CDR3 loop is CASSSPPGPEQFF. The CDR3 DNA is TGCGCCAGCAGCTCCCCGCCGGGACCTGAGCAGTTCTTC.